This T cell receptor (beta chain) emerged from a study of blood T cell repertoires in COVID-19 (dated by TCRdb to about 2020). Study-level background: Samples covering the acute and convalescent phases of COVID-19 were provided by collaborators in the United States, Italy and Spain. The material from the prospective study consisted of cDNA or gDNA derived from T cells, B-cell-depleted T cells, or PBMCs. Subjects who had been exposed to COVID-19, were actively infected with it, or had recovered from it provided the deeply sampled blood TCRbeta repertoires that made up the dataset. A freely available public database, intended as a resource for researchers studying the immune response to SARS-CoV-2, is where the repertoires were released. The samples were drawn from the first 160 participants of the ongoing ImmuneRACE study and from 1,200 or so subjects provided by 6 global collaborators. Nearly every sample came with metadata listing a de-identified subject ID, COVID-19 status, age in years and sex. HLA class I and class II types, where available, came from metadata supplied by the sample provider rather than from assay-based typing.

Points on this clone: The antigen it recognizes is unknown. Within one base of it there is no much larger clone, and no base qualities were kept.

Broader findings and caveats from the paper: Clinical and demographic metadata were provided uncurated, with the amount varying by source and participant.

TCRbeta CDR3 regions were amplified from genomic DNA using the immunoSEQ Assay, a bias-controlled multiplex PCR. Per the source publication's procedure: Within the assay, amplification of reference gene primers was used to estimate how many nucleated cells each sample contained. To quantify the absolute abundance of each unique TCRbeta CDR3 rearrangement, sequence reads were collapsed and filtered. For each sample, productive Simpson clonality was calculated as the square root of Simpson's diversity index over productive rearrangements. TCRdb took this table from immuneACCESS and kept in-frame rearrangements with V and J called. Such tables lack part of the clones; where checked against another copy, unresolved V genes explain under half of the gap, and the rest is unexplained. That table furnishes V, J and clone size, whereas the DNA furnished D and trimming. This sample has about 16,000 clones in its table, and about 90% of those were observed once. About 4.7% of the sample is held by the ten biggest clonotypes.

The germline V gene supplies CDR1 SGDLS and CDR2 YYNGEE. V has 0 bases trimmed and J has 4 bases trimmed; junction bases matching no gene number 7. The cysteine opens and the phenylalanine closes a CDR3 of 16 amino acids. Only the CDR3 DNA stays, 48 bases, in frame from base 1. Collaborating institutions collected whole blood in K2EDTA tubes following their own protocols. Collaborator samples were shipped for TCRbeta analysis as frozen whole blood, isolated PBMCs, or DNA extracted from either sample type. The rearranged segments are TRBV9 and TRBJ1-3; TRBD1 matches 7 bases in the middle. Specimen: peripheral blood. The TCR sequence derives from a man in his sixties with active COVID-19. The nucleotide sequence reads TGTGCCAGCAGCGTAGAGGGAACAGGGGTCGGAAACACCATATATTTT. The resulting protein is CASSVEGTGVGNTIYF.